This TCR beta chain is from a study of blood T cells in healthy people across ages. About the research overall: With template switching, about one barcoded beta molecule was captured per two T cells.

Through a sample-barcoded 5' primer and a J-beta primer mix, a second PCR was run for about 6 to 11 cycles. Researchers report that a template-switch adaptor with 12 random nucleotides tagged each cDNA molecule. TCRdb recomputed calls from the 5' RACE reads with MiXCR, one row per CDR3 protein. The sample has 800,000 to 950,000 distinct CDR3 sequences, 35% to 40% seen once. The authors isolated at least 6.5 million PBMCs per sample. The amount of total RNA extracted per sample was at least 5 micrograms. The CDR3 contains 14 residues. Germline CDR1 DFQATT, CDR2 SNEGSKA (reference sequence). V lost 6 bases to trimming and J lost 3 bases, with 16 bases between them.

This receptor was identified in a man younger than 30 in good health. The genes are TRBV20-1 and TRBJ2-3; perhaps TRBD2 as D (5 bases). The sequenced sample was blood. The CDR3 here is CSATRPGLTDTQYF. In DNA form, the CDR3 reads TGCAGTGCGACACGCCCGGGGTTGACAGATACGCAGTATTTT.